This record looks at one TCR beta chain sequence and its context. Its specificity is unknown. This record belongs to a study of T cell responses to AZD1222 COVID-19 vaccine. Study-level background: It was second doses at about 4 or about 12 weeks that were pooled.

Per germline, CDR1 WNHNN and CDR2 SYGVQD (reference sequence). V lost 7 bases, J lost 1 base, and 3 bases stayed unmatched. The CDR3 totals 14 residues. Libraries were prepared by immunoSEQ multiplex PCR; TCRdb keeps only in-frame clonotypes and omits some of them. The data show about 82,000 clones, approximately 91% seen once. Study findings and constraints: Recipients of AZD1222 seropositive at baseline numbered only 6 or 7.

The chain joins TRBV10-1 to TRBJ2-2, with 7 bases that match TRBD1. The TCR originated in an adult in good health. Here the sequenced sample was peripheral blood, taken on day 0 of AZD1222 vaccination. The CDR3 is CASKGQMNTGELFF. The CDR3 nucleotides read TGCGCCAGCAAGGGACAGATGAACACCGGGGAGCTGTTTTTT.